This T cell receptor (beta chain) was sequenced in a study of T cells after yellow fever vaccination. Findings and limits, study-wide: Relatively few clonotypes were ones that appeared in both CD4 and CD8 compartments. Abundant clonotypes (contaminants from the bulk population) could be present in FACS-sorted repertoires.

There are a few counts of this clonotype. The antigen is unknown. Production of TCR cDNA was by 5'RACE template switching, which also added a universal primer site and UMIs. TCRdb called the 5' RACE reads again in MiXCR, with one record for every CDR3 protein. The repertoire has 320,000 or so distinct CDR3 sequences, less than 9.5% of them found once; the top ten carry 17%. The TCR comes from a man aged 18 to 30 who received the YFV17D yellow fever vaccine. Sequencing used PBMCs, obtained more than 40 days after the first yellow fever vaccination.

CDR3: CASSFKSGTEDEAFF. CDR3 DNA sequence: TGCGCCAGCAGTTTCAAGTCCGGGACCGAAGACGAAGCTTTCTTT. V and J are TRBV4-1 and TRBJ1-1, with a possible D match to TRBD1 (5 bases). This CDR3 spans 15 amino acids. Trimming shortened V by 6 bases and J by 8 bases, and 22 bases separated the two germline ends. CDR1 is MGHRA and CDR2 is YSYEKL in the germline V gene.